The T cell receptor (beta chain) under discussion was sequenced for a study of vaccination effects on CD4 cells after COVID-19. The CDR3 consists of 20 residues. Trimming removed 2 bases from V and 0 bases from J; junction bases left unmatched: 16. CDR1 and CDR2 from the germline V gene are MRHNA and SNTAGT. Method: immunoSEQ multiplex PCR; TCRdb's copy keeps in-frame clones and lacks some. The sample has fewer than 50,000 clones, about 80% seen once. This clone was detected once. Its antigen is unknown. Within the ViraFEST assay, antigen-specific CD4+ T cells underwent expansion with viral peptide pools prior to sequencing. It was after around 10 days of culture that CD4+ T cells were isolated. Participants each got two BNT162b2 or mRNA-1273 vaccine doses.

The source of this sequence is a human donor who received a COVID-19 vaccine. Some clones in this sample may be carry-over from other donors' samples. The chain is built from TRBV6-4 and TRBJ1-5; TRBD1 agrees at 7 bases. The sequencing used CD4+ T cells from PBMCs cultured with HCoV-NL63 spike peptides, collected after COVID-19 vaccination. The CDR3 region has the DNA TGTGCCAGCAGTGACCCCTTTAAAGGGGGCGAGCCGAATAGCAATCAGCCCCAGCATTTT. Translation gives CASSDPFKGGEPNSNQPQHF.